The 12 T cell receptor beta chains below come from one sample, sequenced in a study of blood T cells in healthy people across ages. Next came a second PCR, run for about 7 to 12 cycles, which used a sample-barcoded 5' primer along with a J-beta primer mix. A single record per CDR3 protein comes from TCRdb applying MiXCR to the 5' RACE reads. The table lists about 800,000 distinct CDR3 sequences, roughly 64% of them singletons. The specimen was blood. Receptors were obtained from a man aged 25-40 years in good health.

CDR3 residues: CASSDPGAGETQYF. The CDR3 DNA sequence: TGTGCCAGCAGTGACCCAGGGGCCGGGGAGACCCAGTACTTC. V is TRBV12-3 or TRBV12-4 and J is TRBJ2-5, with a tentative D call TRBD1 (6 bases). Trimming shortened V by 5 bases and J by 5 bases, and 15 bases separated the two germline ends. This CDR3 has 14 residues.

This clonotype was found a few times. The chain has TRBV6-2 or TRBV6-3 and TRBJ2-7; no clear D gene. The tail of the sequence fits TRBJ2-5 better, so the J call may be wrong. The CDR3 is 12 residues long. Germline assignment: CDR1 MNHEY and CDR2 SVGEGT. DNA of the CDR3: TGTGCCAGCAGACACATAAGCGAGACCCAGTACTTC. This codes for CASRHISETQYF.

The rearrangement joins TRBV4-2 to TRBJ2-2, with D unresolved. Germline-derived CDR1 and CDR2 are LGHNA and YNFKEQ. V was cut by 3 bases and J by 6 bases, with 11 bases left in between. There are 14 residues in the CDR3. CDR3: CASSQVPSAGELFF. CDR3 nucleotide sequence: TGTGCCAGCAGCCAGGTACCCTCCGCCGGGGAGCTGTTTTTT.

The chain couples TRBV10-3 to TRBJ2-3; D may correspond to TRBD1 or TRBD2 (6 bases each). This CDR3 contains 11 residues. V was pared by 8 bases and J by 4 bases, with 7 bases between. The germline V gene has CDR1 ENHRY and CDR2 SYGVKD. The CDR3: CAIRGPDTQYF. In DNA form, the CDR3 reads TGTGCCATCCGGGGGCCAGATACGCAGTATTTT.

The chain has TRBV4-1 and TRBJ1-6, with unresolved D. Germline CDR1 is MGHRA and CDR2 is YSYEKL. V dropped 0 bases and J dropped 6 bases, with 9 bases sitting between them. The CDR3 spans 15 residues. CDR3 protein: CASSQDLTVNSPLHF. The CDR3 DNA sequence: TGCGCCAGCAGCCAAGATTTAACGGTTAATTCACCCCTCCACTTT.

The chain uses TRBV20-1 and TRBJ2-7; D is tentatively TRBD1 or TRBD2 (5 bases each). The CDR3 has 16 residues. Germline V gives CDR1 DFQATT, CDR2 SNEGSKA (reference sequence). V shed 6 bases and J shed 2 bases, with 23 bases lying between them. CDR3 nucleotide sequence: TGCAGTGCCCCAGATTATGGGGGTAGCAACCCCTACGAGCAGTACTTC. Protein sequence: CSAPDYGGSNPYEQYF.

The table lists this clonotype with a few counts. The J gene is TRBJ2-6, the V gene TRBV6-5; D not certain. V lost 0 bases to trimming and J lost 0 bases, with 3 bases between them. CDR1 is MNHEY and CDR2 is SVGAGI in the germline V gene. This CDR3 comprises 15 residues. In nucleotides, the CDR3 is TGTGCCAGCAGTTACTCGCCCTCTGGGGCCAACGTCCTGACTTTC. Translating it yields CASSYSPSGANVLTF.

The genes are TRBV20-1 and TRBJ1-1; D perhaps matches TRBD1 (6 bases). The CDR3 extends over 13 amino acids. CDR1 is DFQATT and CDR2 is SNEGSKA in the germline V gene (reference sequence). The DNA for the CDR3 is TGCAGCAGCGCCTTTCAGGGGCGCGCTGAAGCTTTCTTT. Amino acid sequence: CSSAFQGRAEAFF.

As DNA, the CDR3 is TGTGCCAGCAGCTACGCTTCACAGGGGGAAACTGAAGCTTTCTTT. Protein: CASSYASQGETEAFF. This chain joins TRBV7-9 and TRBJ1-1, with 8 bases matching TRBD1. J lost 5 bases, V lost 4 bases, and 9 bases had no gene match. CDR3 size: 15 residues. Germline-derived CDR1 and CDR2 are SEHNR and FQNEAQ (reference sequence). The full variable domain, in which reference TRBV7-9 and TRBJ1-1 provide the parts outside the CDR3, is DTGVSQNPRHKITKRGQNVTFRCDPISEHNRLYWYRQTLGQGPEFLTYFQNEAQLEKSRLLSDRFSAERPKGSFSTLEIQRTEQGDSAMYLCASSYASQGETEAFFGQGTRLTVV.

In DNA, the CDR3 is TGTGCCAGCAGCCAACCAGTTCAGCGGGAGGGCCTGGACGGGGAGCTGTTTTTT. It translates to CASSQPVQREGLDGELFF. V usage is TRBV4-2 and J usage is TRBJ2-2; 10 nucleotides match TRBD2. Looked up from germline, CDR1 is LGHNA and CDR2 is YNFKEQ. J lost 7 bases, V lost 2 bases, and 13 bases had no gene match. This CDR3 region has 18 residues.

This sequence joins TRBV28 and TRBJ1-6; TRBD1 agrees at 12 bases. Germline V gives CDR1 MDHEN, CDR2 SYDVKM. V gave up 8 bases and J gave up 9 bases; unmatched junction bases: 5. The CDR3 totals 14 residues. The CDR3 region has the DNA TGTGCCAGCTGGCCGGGACAGGGGGCTTCACCCCTCCACTTT. Translation gives CASWPGQGASPLHF. Drawing the rest from reference TRBV28 and TRBJ1-6, the complete variable domain is DVKVTQSSRYLVKRTGEKVFLECVQDMDHENMFWYRQDPGLGLRLIYFSYDVKMKEKGDIPEGYSVSREKKERFSLILESASTNQTSMYLCASWPGQGASPLHFGNGTRLTVT.

This chain joins TRBV5-1 and TRBJ2-5; 8 bases map to TRBD2. Germline CDR1 is SGHRS and CDR2 is YFSETQ. The CDR3 totals 14 residues. The J segment lost 5 bases and the V segment lost 4 bases, leaving 7 bases of the junction unmatched. CDR3 protein: CASSPRGARETQYF. CDR3 nucleotides: TGCGCCAGCAGCCCGCGGGGGGCGAGGGAGACCCAGTACTTC.